The subject of this entry is one TCR beta chain. This record belongs to a study of metastatic and nonmetastatic thyroid tumors. TCRdb re-clonotyped the PCR reads via MiXCR. The table records roughly 40,000 clones, approximately 17% of them present only once. This CDR3 spans 14 amino acids. V was shortened by 9 bases and J by 0 bases, with 9 bases between the two germline ends. All patients reached thyroid surgery having received no treatment beforehand. The chain recombines TRBV6-7 with TRBJ1-6; the D is unclear. TRBV6-7 falls under the ORF class, with uncertain function. The sequenced sample consisted of tumor tissue. This TCR came from a female donor with papillary thyroid cancer or a benign thyroid nodule (not recorded which). Some clones in this sample may be carry-over from other donors' samples. The CDR3 DNA is TGTGCCAGATGCTCAGGCTCCTATAATTCACCCCTCCACTTT. Its protein is CARCSGSYNSPLHF.